A single sample is the source of the 14 T cell receptor beta chains below, sequenced in a study of T cell responses to AZD1222 COVID-19 vaccine (dated by TCRdb to the early 2020s). Receptors were amplified or captured by the immunoSEQ multiplex PCR assay. TCRdb stores this immuneACCESS table with in-frame sequences only. Part of the clones is absent; in the studies checked, under half of the shortfall reflects unresolved V genes, and no reason is known for the rest. This sample gives about 130,000 clones in total; roughly 88% of them show up just once. The ten largest clones take up around a sixth of the sample. The meaning of the sample's time point label: baseline before first vaccination. The treatment or condition label on this specimen signifies: meningococcal conjugate vaccine given as trial control. This sample comprised peripheral blood, obtained on day 0 of MenACWY control vaccination. The receptors derive from an adult in good health.

This rearrangement joins TRBV5-1 to TRBJ2-7; tentatively, D is TRBD1 or TRBD2 (5 bases each). Deletions cut 3 bases from V and 5 bases from J, with 15 bases between. Germline V gives CDR1 SGHRS, CDR2 YFSETQ. The CDR3 sequence is 14 residues long. CDR3 amino acids: CASSSPGRLNEQYF. The CDR3 coding sequence is TGCGCCAGCAGCTCCCCGGGACGATTGAACGAGCAGTACTTC.

The rearrangement joins TRBV4-2 to TRBJ2-7; no clear D. The CDR3 runs 14 residues. Trimming shortened V by 1 base and J by 5 bases, and 12 bases separated the two germline ends. CDR1 is LGHNA, CDR2 YNFKEQ, per germline. CDR3 protein: CASSQAPPVNEQYF. CDR3 in DNA: TGTGCCAGCAGCCAAGCCCCCCCGGTGAACGAGCAGTACTTC.

The gene calls are TRBV5-5 and TRBJ1-1; no clear D. V was clipped by 0 bases and J by 12 bases, with 12 bases between them. Per germline, CDR1 SGHKS and CDR2 YYEKEE (reference sequence). The CDR3 loop spans 12 amino acids. CDR3 in DNA: TGTGCCAGCAGCTTGGCCATGCTTTGGTCTTTCTTT. It specifies CASSLAMLWSFF. Supplemented by reference TRBV5-5 and TRBJ1-1, the full variable domain reads DAGVTQSPTHLIKTRGQQVTLRCSPISGHKSVSWYQQVLGQGPQFIFQYYEKEERGRGNFPDRFSARQFPNYSSELNVNALLLGDSALYLCASSLAMLWSFFGQGTRLTVV.

The genes are TRBV6-1 and TRBJ1-2, with D unresolved. This CDR3 has 14 residues. The ends were cut back, 1 base at V and 6 bases at J, with 12 bases in the middle. Germline CDR1 MNHNS, CDR2 SASEGT. CDR3 nucleotide sequence: TGTGCCAGCAGTGAAGGCCTCCGGAGTAATGGCTACACCTTC. Its protein is CASSEGLRSNGYTF.

This clone has only a few counts. The J gene is TRBJ1-2, the V gene TRBV18, with D possibly TRBD1 on 5 matching bases. V was shortened by 3 bases and J by 7 bases, with 12 bases between the two germline ends. In germline, CDR1 is KGHSH, CDR2 LQKENI. This CDR3 spans 13 amino acids. The CDR3 sequence is CASSPRTISGYTF. CDR3 sequence (DNA): TGTGCCAGCTCACCCCGGACAATCTCTGGCTACACCTTC.

The chain has TRBV11-1 and TRBJ2-5, with a weak D call TRBD2 (5 bases). The V gene lost 0 bases and the J gene lost 5 bases, with 13 bases spanning the gap. The CDR3 spans 15 residues. CDR1 and CDR2 from the germline V gene are SGHAT and FQDESV (reference sequence). As DNA, the CDR3 is TGTGCCAGCAGCTTAGCGGGAGAGCATGAGGAGACCCAGTACTTC. This gives the protein CASSLAGEHEETQYF.

V is TRBV6-6 and J is TRBJ1-3; unclear D gene. This CDR3 region has 14 residues. Germline CDR1 reads MNHNY; CDR2 reads SVGAGI (reference sequence). Between the trimmed V and J ends, which lost 3 bases and 0 bases, there was a span of 6 bases. CDR3 DNA sequence: TGTGCCAGCAGTTATAGCCTCTCTGGAAACACCATATATTTT. This gives the protein CASSYSLSGNTIYF.

This sequence joins TRBV3-1 (or the pseudogene TRBV3-2) and TRBJ1-4; D is undetermined. Trimming left V 3 bases short and J 4 bases short, with 6 bases between. The CDR3 is 13 residues long. CDR1 and CDR2 (germline): LGHDT, YNNKEL (reference sequence). Here the CDR3 reads CASSQAFNEKLFF. The CDR3 DNA reads TGTGCCAGCAGCCAGGCATTTAATGAAAAACTGTTTTTT.

In its sample, this clone was seen once. This sequence joins TRBV28 and TRBJ2-1; 12 nucleotides line up with TRBD2. The CDR3 runs to 17 residues. Germline assignment: CDR1 MDHEN and CDR2 SYDVKM. Trimming removed 2 bases from V and 3 bases from J; junction bases left unmatched: 5. The CDR3 region has the DNA TGTGCCAGCAGTTTACGCGAGGGACTAGCGGGCTACAATGAGCAGTTCTTC. Protein product: CASSLREGLAGYNEQFF.

The J gene is TRBJ1-3, the V gene TRBV10-3; 7 bases match TRBD1. This CDR3 has 14 amino acids. Trimming took 4 bases from V and 4 from J; bases not matched to a gene: 4. CDR1 is ENHRY, CDR2 SYGVKD, per germline. The CDR3 DNA reads TGTGCCATCAGTGGAGGGGGCGTGGGAAACACCATATATTTT. Amino acid sequence: CAISGGGVGNTIYF.

The chain uses TRBV14 and TRBJ2-7; D gene ambiguous. Per germline, CDR1 SGHDN and CDR2 FVKESK. Trimming removed 6 bases from V and 0 bases from J, with 9 bases in between. CDR3 size: 13 residues. CDR3 residues: CASSPQFSYEQYF. CDR3 nucleotide sequence: TGTGCCAGCAGTCCCCAGTTCTCCTACGAGCAGTACTTC.

This chain connects TRBV4-1 to TRBJ2-7; TRBD1 matches at 7 bases. V dropped 3 bases and J dropped 4; count of bases not matched to a gene: 6. The CDR3 extends over 14 amino acids. CDR1 is MGHRA, CDR2 YSYEKL, per germline. This CDR3 reads CASSQTTGKYEQYF. The DNA for the CDR3 is TGCGCCAGCAGCCAGACGACAGGGAAATACGAGCAGTACTTC.

The chain uses TRBV27 and TRBJ2-7, with 8 bases aligning to TRBD1. The CDR3 consists of 16 residues. The V and J ends lost 6 bases and 3 bases, in that order; junction bases with no gene match: 13. Germline V gene data show CDR1 as MNHEY and CDR2 as SMNVEV (reference sequence). The CDR3 nucleotides read TGTGCCAGCAGCGCCGACCGGACAGGGAAAATCTACGAGCAGTACTTC. Amino acids: CASSADRTGKIYEQYF.

The gene calls are TRBV4-2 and TRBJ2-7, with D unclear. Germline CDR1 LGHNA, CDR2 YNFKEQ. V lost 2 bases and J 3 bases, leaving 11 bases between the germline ends. The CDR3 totals 14 residues. CDR3 nucleotide sequence: TGTGCCAGCAGCCAAACCGGATCCGGCTACGAGCAGTACTTC. Its protein product is CASSQTGSGYEQYF.